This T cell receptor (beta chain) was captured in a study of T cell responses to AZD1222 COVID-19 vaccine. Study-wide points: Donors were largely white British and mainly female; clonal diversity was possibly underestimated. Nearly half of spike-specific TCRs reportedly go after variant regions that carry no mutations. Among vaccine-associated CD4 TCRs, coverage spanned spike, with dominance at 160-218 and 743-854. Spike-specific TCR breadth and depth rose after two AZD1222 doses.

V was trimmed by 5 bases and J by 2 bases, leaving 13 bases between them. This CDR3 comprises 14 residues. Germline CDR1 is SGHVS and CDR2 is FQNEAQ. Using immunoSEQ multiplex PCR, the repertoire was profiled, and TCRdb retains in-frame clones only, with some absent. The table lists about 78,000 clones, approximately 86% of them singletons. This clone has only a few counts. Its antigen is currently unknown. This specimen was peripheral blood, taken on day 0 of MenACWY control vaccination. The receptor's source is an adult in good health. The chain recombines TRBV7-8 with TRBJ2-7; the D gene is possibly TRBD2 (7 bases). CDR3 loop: CASSGRGGPYEQYF. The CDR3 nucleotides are TGTGCCAGCAGCGGTAGGGGGGGGCCCTACGAGCAGTACTTC.